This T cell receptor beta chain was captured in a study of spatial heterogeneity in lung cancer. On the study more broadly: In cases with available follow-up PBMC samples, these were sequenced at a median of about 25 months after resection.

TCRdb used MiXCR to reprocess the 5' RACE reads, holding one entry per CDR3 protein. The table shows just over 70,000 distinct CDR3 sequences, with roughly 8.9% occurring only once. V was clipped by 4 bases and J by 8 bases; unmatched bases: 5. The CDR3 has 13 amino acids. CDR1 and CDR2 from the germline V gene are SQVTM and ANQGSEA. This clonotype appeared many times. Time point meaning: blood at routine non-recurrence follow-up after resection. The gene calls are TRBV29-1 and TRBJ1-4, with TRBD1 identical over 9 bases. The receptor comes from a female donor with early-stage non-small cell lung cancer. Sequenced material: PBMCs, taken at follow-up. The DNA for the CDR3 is TGCAGCGTTGCACGGGACAGGGACGAAAAACTGTTTTTT. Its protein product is CSVARDRDEKLFF.